This T cell receptor (beta chain) was profiled in a study of human T cells and chemical hapten exposure. Study in general: The variation in per-sample TCR yields arose mainly from small differences in pooled library volumes.

Within the library, unique molecular identifiers were attached to each individual cDNA molecule. TCRdb processed the RACE reads anew with MiXCR; each CDR3 protein has one entry. The sample consists of fewer than 500,000 distinct CDR3 sequences, around 4.8% of them appearing once. Described time point: patch test 1, 2 weeks after DPC sensitization. Treatment reported: therapeutic diphenylcyclopropenone sensitization with weekly scalp DPC. Suited to DPC and affected by alopecia, the donors ranged from 18 to 70 years old. The sample in question was whole blood, obtained in connection with sensitization to the hapten diphenylcyclopropenone (DPC). The TCR sequence derives from a woman aged 45-65 years with alopecia areata. Some clones in this sample may be carry-over from other donors' samples.

The CDR3 spells CSARDLGQGNLVYGYTF. The CDR3, as DNA: TGCAGTGCTAGAGATCTAGGACAGGGGAATTTAGTCTATGGCTACACCTTC. The rearrangement joins TRBV20-1 to TRBJ1-2; 9 bases fit TRBD1. Germline CDR1 DFQATT, CDR2 SNEGSKA (reference sequence). This CDR3 spans 17 amino acids. With 0 bases clipped from V and 4 bases from J, the junction kept 12 bases outside the gene matches.